Following are 24 T cell receptor beta chains from one sample sequenced in a study of CD8+CD57+ T cells in acquired aplastic anemia listed by TCRdb under 2018. TCRdb lists the instrument as Illumina HiSeq 2000. Profiling of TCR beta VDJ combinations and CDR3 sequences used genomic DNA as the template. TCRdb trimmed the raw reads at Q25, called clones with MiXCR and kept productive beta chains. Identical CDR3 protein sequences are pooled into one entry, listed with their most common genes and DNA. The sample includes 200,000 to 250,000 distinct CDR3 sequences, with almost 50% observed a single time. The ten most abundant clones make up 15% to 20% of the sample. Expansion of CD8+CD57+ cells had been shown by flow cytometry in the patients chosen for sequencing. The sequencing input was sorted CD4+, CD8+, or CD8+CD57+ T cells (not recorded which) from PBMCs. Source of these receptors: a human donor with aplastic anemia.

This clonotype was counted at least ten times. The chain joins TRBV9 to TRBJ1-1; TRBD1 matches at 7 bases. Germline CDR1 reads SGDLS; CDR2 reads YYNGEE. V lost 3 bases, J lost 2 bases, and 10 bases stayed unmatched. The CDR3 extends over 16 amino acids. The CDR3, as DNA: TGTGCCAGCAGCGCCTCCCTACAGGGGACAAACACTGAAGCTTTCTTT. This gives the protein CASSASLQGTNTEAFF.

Notes on this clonotype: At one boundary the junction diverges from the germline segment, which might be a read error. The chain uses TRBV6-5 and TRBJ1-4; D may be TRBD1 (5 bases). The CDR3 totals 13 residues. CDR1 is MNHEY and CDR2 is SVGAGI in the germline V gene. In DNA, the CDR3 is TGTGCCAGCAACCTCGGGACTTATGAAGAACTGTTCTTT. Protein: CASNLGTYEELFF.

The table lists this clonotype with a count of one. V usage is TRBV6-1 and J usage is TRBJ1-5, with 8 nucleotides matching TRBD1. Looked up from germline, CDR1 is MNHNS and CDR2 is SASEGT. The CDR3 extends over 16 amino acids. The V and J ends lost 6 bases and 4 bases, in that order; junction bases with no gene match: 11. The chain's CDR3 is CASSAKQGVQNQPQHF. The CDR3, as DNA: TGTGCCAGCAGCGCCAAACAGGGGGTTCAAAATCAGCCCCAGCATTTT.

This clonotype was counted at least ten times. V usage is TRBV6-1 and J usage is TRBJ1-2; no clear D gene. The CDR3 runs to 15 residues. Germline assignment: CDR1 MNHNS and CDR2 SASEGT. Between the trimmed V and J ends, which lost 5 bases and 3 bases, there was a span of 16 bases. CDR3 DNA: TGTGCCAGCAGTTCGACGGCAGGCTATTACTATGGCTACACCTTC. This encodes CASSSTAGYYYGYTF.

The chain is built from TRBV20-1 and TRBJ1-1; a possible D gene is TRBD1 (5 bases). V was clipped by 6 bases and J by 3 bases, with 8 bases between them. Germline assignment: CDR1 DFQATT and CDR2 SNEGSKA (reference sequence). CDR3 length equals 11 residues. In DNA, the CDR3 is TGCAGTGCAAGCAGGGACACTGAAGCTTTCTTT. It encodes CSASRDTEAFF.

This clonotype was recorded at least ten times. This chain links TRBV6-1 with TRBJ2-7, with D possibly matching TRBD2 (5 bases). CDR1 is MNHNS, CDR2 SASEGT, per germline. The CDR3 spans 12 residues. Trimming took off 3 bases at V and 3 bases at J, with 6 bases between the two ends. For the CDR3, the DNA is TGTGCCAGCAGTGACGAGGGCTACGAGCAGTACTTC. This gives the protein CASSDEGYEQYF.

This clonotype has more than one count but fewer than ten. Because it lacks the conserved phenylalanine or tryptophan at the end, this CDR3 is likely a read error. The DNA is omitted, as the CDR3 cannot be located on it reliably, and the CDR3 follows TCRdb's listing. The rearrangement links TRBV5-1 to TRBJ1-3. The length of the CDR3 is 13 amino acids, counting both ends. Germline V gene data show CDR1 as SGHRS and CDR2 as YFSETQ. The CDR3 is CASATGTSGGAYT.

This rearrangement joins TRBV20-1 to TRBJ2-5; TRBD1 agrees at 9 bases. The CDR3 consists of 12 residues. Germline V gene data show CDR1 as DFQATT and CDR2 as SNEGSKA (reference sequence). J lost 11 bases, V lost 6 bases, and 10 bases had no gene match. Here the CDR3 reads CSATLDRGSQYF. DNA of the CDR3: TGCAGTGCCACCCTGGACAGGGGATCTCAGTACTTC.

The J gene is TRBJ1-5, the V gene TRBV11-2; 9 bases are a match to TRBD1. The CDR3 is 16 amino acids. Germline CDR1 reads SGHAT; CDR2 reads FQNNGV. With V trimmed by 5 bases and J by 11 bases, 16 bases remained unmatched. The CDR3 bases are TGTGCCAGCAGCCTAGGGGACAGGGCGGCGGTAGAGACCCAGCATTTT. This sequence encodes CASSLGDRAAVETQHF.

This clonotype was seen repeatedly, ten times or more. The V call is TRBV6-5, the J call TRBJ2-3; tentative D call: TRBD1 (5 bases). V gave up 6 bases and J gave up 7 bases, with 14 bases separating them. Germline V gene sequence: CDR1 MNHEY, CDR2 SVGAGI. The length of the CDR3 is 13 residues. The CDR3 spells CASSPRTMYTQYF. CDR3 coding DNA: TGTGCCAGCAGCCCACGGACAATGTATACGCAGTATTTT.

The V and J genes are TRBV7-3 and TRBJ2-4, with D possibly being TRBD2 (5 bases). There are 11 residues in the CDR3. The V and J ends lost 4 bases and 9 bases respectively, with 7 bases between them. Germline loops: CDR1 SGHTA, CDR2 FQGTGA. CDR3: CASSWRSIQYF. CDR3 coding DNA: TGTGCCAGCAGCTGGAGGTCCATTCAGTACTTC.

The chain carries TRBV3-1 and TRBJ2-6; D unresolved. Trimming removed 0 bases at V and 14 bases at J, with 2 bases between. Germline CDR1 LGHDT, CDR2 YNNKEL (reference sequence). The CDR3 is 10 residues long. DNA of the CDR3: TGTGCCAGCAGCCAAGACATCCTGACTTTC. Translated, it gives CASSQDILTF.

This clonotype occurred once. A read error is possible here, since a much larger clone lies one base away. This chain links TRBV24-1 with TRBJ2-3; tentatively, D is TRBD1 (7 bases). Germline-derived CDR1 and CDR2 are KGHDR and SFDVKD. The CDR3 sequence is 16 residues long. CDR3 in DNA: TGTGCCAGCAGTCTCAGGGGGGTTATTAGCACAGATACGCAGTATTTT. Protein sequence: CASSLRGVISTDTQYF.

This clonotype was seen a handful of times. This may be a read error, as it is one base from a much larger clone. The chain carries TRBV12-3 or TRBV12-4 and TRBJ1-6, with 9 bases matching TRBD1. This CDR3 contains 13 residues. The CDR3 DNA is TGTGCCAGCCAGGGACAGGGCTCGTCACCCCCCCACTTT. Its protein product is CASQGQGSSPPHF.

This clonotype occurred a few times. The CDR3 is CRLPRPYEQYF. The DNA of the CDR3 is TGCCGGTTACCCAGGCCCTACGAGCAGTACTTC. V usage is TRBV20-1 and J usage is TRBJ2-7, with D unresolved. The CDR3 is 11 amino acids. Germline CDR1 reads DFQATT; CDR2 reads SNEGSKA (reference sequence).

The rearrangement links TRBV19 to TRBJ1-5; D is unclear. Per the germline V gene, CDR1 is LNHDA and CDR2 is SQIVND (reference sequence). CDR3 size: 15 residues. Trimming removed 9 bases from V and 0 bases from J, with 15 bases in between. CDR3 region: CASGGGSNSNQPQHF. For the CDR3, the DNA is TGTGCCAGCGGTGGAGGGTCTAATAGCAATCAGCCCCAGCATTTT.

This clonotype occurred a few times. The genes are TRBV30 and TRBJ2-1, with D possibly matching TRBD2 (6 bases). Germline V gene data show CDR1 as GTSNPN and CDR2 as SVGIG (reference sequence). The V end lost 4 bases, the J end lost 0 bases, and 13 bases lay between the germline ends. This CDR3 has 15 residues. The CDR3 DNA is TGTGCCTGGACCGCGGGGAGAAGCTCCTACAATGAGCAGTTCTTC. Protein: CAWTAGRSSYNEQFF.

This clonotype showed up just a few times. The chain links TRBV28 to TRBJ1-5; TRBD1 matches 7 bases. The V gene end was trimmed by 7 bases and the J gene end by 4 bases; junction bases not matched to a gene: 10. CDR3 length: 15 amino acids. The germline gives CDR1 MDHEN, CDR2 SYDVKM. In DNA, the CDR3 is TGTGCCAGCACCCGGGATGACAGGGAGAATCAGCCCCAGCATTTT. It encodes CASTRDDRENQPQHF.

This clonotype has ten or more counts. The V call is TRBV19, the J call TRBJ1-1; the D is unclear. With 6 bases removed from V and 3 bases from J, the gap between germline ends came to 14 bases. The CDR3 is 14 residues long. Germline CDR1 is LNHDA and CDR2 is SQIVND (reference sequence). CDR3 amino acids: CASRRGSRDTEAFF. CDR3 sequence (DNA): TGTGCCAGTAGGCGGGGATCAAGAGACACTGAAGCTTTCTTT.

This chain joins TRBV7-9 and TRBJ1-5, with D maybe TRBD1 (6 bases). The CDR3 is 12 residues long. V was clipped by 4 bases and J by 13 bases, with 14 bases between them. Germline V gives CDR1 SEHNR, CDR2 FQNEAQ (reference sequence). As DNA, the CDR3 is TGTGCCAGCAGCTCGACTAATGGACAGCAGCATTTT. Protein sequence: CASSSTNGQQHF.

This clonotype was picked up a small number of times. Here the CDR3 omits its conserved ending phenylalanine or tryptophan, so a read error is the likely source. V and J are TRBV4-1 and TRBJ2-7; TRBD2 agrees at 11 bases. The CDR3 is made up of 15 amino acids. With V trimmed by 4 bases and J by 0 bases, 2 bases remained unmatched. CDR1 is MGHRA and CDR2 is YSYEKL in the germline V gene. The CDR3 here is CASSRSGGASYEQYS. The DNA of the CDR3 is TGCGCCAGCAGCCGTAGCGGGGGGGCCTCCTACGAGCAGTACTCC.

The CDR3 here is CASTEESGAAGLRELFF. DNA for the CDR3: TGTGCCAGCACGGAGGAGTCAGGGGCCGCAGGGCTCAGGGAGCTGTTTTTT. The chain couples TRBV12-3 or TRBV12-4 to TRBJ2-2; tentative D call: TRBD1 (6 bases). CDR3 size: 17 residues. V shed 7 bases and J shed 9 bases, with 27 bases lying between them.

On this clonotype: This may come from a read error, since a much larger clone is one base off. The chain combines TRBV6-1 with TRBJ2-1; 12 bases align to TRBD2. CDR3 length: 14 residues. Germline trimming cut 11 bases from V and 7 bases from J; bases unmatched to any gene: 9. Germline V gives CDR1 MNHNS, CDR2 SASEGT. Here the CDR3 DNA reads TGTGCCGGCACTACTAGCGGGGGGTATAATGAGCAGTTCTTC. Its protein product is CAGTTSGGYNEQFF.

This clonotype turned up a few times. The chain links TRBV6-1 to TRBJ2-1; tentatively, D is TRBD2 (6 bases). Per the germline V gene, CDR1 is MNHNS and CDR2 is SASEGT. Trimming pared 8 bases from V and 9 bases from J, leaving 26 bases between. This CDR3 has 16 residues. CDR3 in amino acids: CASSPGTEFLEGEQFF. CDR3 in DNA: TGTGCCAGCTCACCCGGGACCGAATTTTTGGAGGGTGAGCAGTTCTTC.